The 19 T cell receptor beta chains listed next were all sequenced from one sample in a study of blood T cell repertoires in COVID-19. Assay: immunoSEQ multiplex PCR; the TCRdb copy retains only in-frame clones and omits some. The profile shows about 190,000 clones, about nine tenths of them singletons. The sample taken for sequencing was peripheral blood. The source is a man aged 70 or older with active or convalescent COVID-19.

The chain employs TRBV30 and TRBJ1-1; TRBD1 matches at 7 bases. The CDR3 is 19 amino acids. Germline CDR1 reads GTSNPN; CDR2 reads SVGIG (reference sequence). J lost 0 bases, V lost 5 bases, and 21 bases had no gene match. CDR3 in DNA: TGTGCCTGGGAATCCGGGACAGCCGTTTTAGGGTCCATGAACACTGAAGCTTTCTTT. Translated: CAWESGTAVLGSMNTEAFF. Together with reference TRBV30 and TRBJ1-1, the CDR3 gives the full variable domain: SQTIHQWPATLVQPVGSPLSLECTVEGTSNPNLYWYRQAAGRGLQLLFYSVGIGQISSEVPQNLSASRPQDRQFILSSKKLLLSDSGFYLCAWESGTAVLGSMNTEAFFGQGTRLTVV.

The chain links TRBV7-2 to TRBJ2-3; 9 bases map to TRBD2. The CDR3 has 14 amino acids. After removal of 6 bases from V and 3 bases from J, the junction contained 4 bases not matched to a gene. Germline lookup yields CDR1 SGHTA and CDR2 FQGNSA. The chain's CDR3 is CASRPGLATDTQYF. In DNA, the CDR3 is TGTGCCAGCAGACCGGGACTAGCTACAGATACGCAGTATTTT.

This chain joins TRBV10-2 and TRBJ2-2; 8 bases are shared with TRBD2. The ends lost 6 bases at V and 6 bases at J; junction bases unmatched: 6. Per the germline V gene, CDR1 is WSHSY and CDR2 is SAAADI. There are 14 residues in the CDR3. The chain's CDR3 is CASSGTGGAGELFF. CDR3 coding DNA: TGCGCCAGCAGCGGGACCGGGGGGGCCGGGGAGCTGTTTTTT.

The chain carries TRBV24-1 and TRBJ2-7, with TRBD1 matching 7 bases. In germline, CDR1 is KGHDR, CDR2 SFDVKD. The CDR3 has 14 residues. V shed 4 bases and J 6 bases; nucleotides not matched to a gene: 8. CDR3 in amino acids: CATSEPTGKGEQYF. In DNA form, the CDR3 reads TGTGCCACCAGTGAACCGACAGGGAAAGGCGAGCAGTACTTC.

This clone was counted only a few times. The chain is built from TRBV20-1 and TRBJ1-1; D might be TRBD1 (6 bases). The V and J ends lost 3 bases and 10 bases respectively, with 18 bases between them. The CDR3 sequence is 13 residues long. Germline lookup yields CDR1 DFQATT and CDR2 SNEGSKA (reference sequence). The CDR3 sequence: CSASSGQGLGAFF. The DNA of the CDR3 is TGCAGTGCTAGTTCCGGGCAGGGGCTGGGAGCTTTCTTT.

The V call is TRBV2, the J call TRBJ1-5; perhaps TRBD1 as D (5 bases). Trimming removed 7 bases at V and 10 bases at J, with 17 bases between. Germline loops: CDR1 SNHLY, CDR2 FYNNEI. CDR3 length: 13 amino acids. The CDR3 bases are TGTGCCAGCAAAAGGGTGGAGGGGAGTCCCCAGCATTTT. Its protein is CASKRVEGSPQHF.

The chain carries TRBV28 and TRBJ1-5; unclear D gene. Germline V gene sequence: CDR1 MDHEN, CDR2 SYDVKM. The CDR3 is 14 residues long. V shed 6 bases and J shed 7 bases, with 16 bases lying between them. The CDR3 loop is CASSPIWAGQPQHF. The DNA for the CDR3 is TGTGCCAGCAGCCCCATATGGGCGGGCCAGCCCCAGCATTTT.

The chain is built from TRBV4-3 and TRBJ2-1; TRBD1 agrees at 7 bases. Germline CDR1 reads LGHNA; CDR2 reads YSLEER. The CDR3 covers 15 residues. V shed 0 bases and J 1 base; nucleotides not matched to a gene: 0. The CDR3 loop is CASSQEGQSYNEQFF. CDR3 sequence (DNA): TGCGCCAGCAGCCAAGAGGGACAGTCCTACAATGAGCAGTTCTTC.

V gene TRBV29-1 combines with J gene TRBJ2-6, with 7 bases lining up with TRBD1. The CDR3 totals 15 residues. Germline CDR1 SQVTM, CDR2 ANQGSEA. The junction had 4 bases not matched to a gene; V was cut back by 5 bases and J by 0 bases. CDR3 residues: CSVRQGSSGANVLTF. The CDR3 DNA is TGCAGCGTTCGACAGGGCTCCTCTGGGGCCAACGTCCTGACTTTC.

The V call is TRBV5-1, the J call TRBJ2-5; D might be TRBD2 (5 bases). The CDR3 extends over 12 amino acids. V lost 4 bases and J lost 4, with 8 bases in between. CDR1 and CDR2 (germline): SGHRS, YFSETQ. As DNA, the CDR3 is TGCGCCAGCAGCGCGGGCACAGAGACCCAGTACTTC. This gives the protein CASSAGTETQYF.

This clone was counted a single time. This chain uses TRBV27 with TRBJ1-2; perhaps TRBD1 as D (6 bases). Trimming pared 6 bases from V and 5 bases from J, leaving 13 bases between. This CDR3 has 13 amino acids. CDR1 is MNHEY, CDR2 SMNVEV, per germline (reference sequence). CDR3 DNA: TGTGCCAGCAGCGAACAGGGCGGGTATGGCTACACCTTC. Translating it yields CASSEQGGYGYTF.

The chain is built from TRBV11-3 and TRBJ1-1, with D hard to call. The CDR3 is made up of 9 amino acids. Germline CDR1 SGHNT, CDR2 YENEEA. Trimming left V 5 bases short and J 7 bases short, with 2 bases between. The CDR3 reads CASSLEAFF. CDR3 nucleotide sequence: TGTGCCAGCAGCCTTGAAGCTTTCTTT.

The DNA of the CDR3 is TGTGCCAGCAGCTCCCCTCCCCCCTACGAGCAGTACTTC. Residues: CASSSPPPYEQYF. V usage is TRBV11-2 and J usage is TRBJ2-7; D is unclear. V lost 4 bases, J lost 2 bases, and 9 bases lay in between. The CDR3 is made up of 13 amino acids. CDR1 and CDR2 (germline): SGHAT, FQNNGV.

The J gene is TRBJ2-3, the V gene TRBV2; a weak D match, TRBD2 (6 bases). The V and J ends lost 4 bases and 0 bases respectively, with 11 bases between them. Germline V gene sequence: CDR1 SNHLY, CDR2 FYNNEI. The CDR3 has 15 residues. The CDR3 is CASSVREISTDTQYF. The CDR3 DNA reads as TGTGCCAGCAGTGTCCGGGAGATCAGCACAGATACGCAGTATTTT.

The V and J genes are TRBV18 and TRBJ2-3; 14 positions match TRBD2. Trimming took 5 bases from V and 3 from J; bases not matched to a gene: 4. This CDR3 spans 16 amino acids. CDR1 is KGHSH and CDR2 is LQKENI in the germline V gene. CDR3 DNA: TGTGCCAGCTCATTATGGACTAGCGGGAGGACAGATACGCAGTATTTT. Its translation: CASSLWTSGRTDTQYF.

The rearrangement joins TRBV5-6 to TRBJ1-2; D might be TRBD1 (6 bases). The V gene's germline CDR1 is SGHDT and CDR2 YYEEEE. Trimming removed 7 bases from V and 2 bases from J, with 15 bases in between. CDR3 length: 14 amino acids. In DNA, the CDR3 is TGTGCCAGCTCGACAGGTCGCAGAAACTATGGCTACACCTTC. This gives the protein CASSTGRRNYGYTF.

The table lists this clone with a few counts. The genes are TRBV28 and TRBJ1-5; TRBD1 aligns across 10 bases. This CDR3 comprises 14 residues. With 3 bases clipped from V and 6 bases from J, the junction kept 2 bases outside the gene matches. Germline-derived CDR1 and CDR2 are MDHEN and SYDVKM. CDR3 amino acids: CASSLTGGFQPQHF. The DNA of the CDR3 is TGTGCCAGCAGTTTGACAGGGGGCTTTCAGCCCCAGCATTTT.

V is TRBV7-9 and J is TRBJ2-3, with a tentative D call TRBD1 (6 bases). This CDR3 region has 15 residues. Germline V CDR1 and CDR2: SEHNR, FQNEAQ (reference sequence). V was trimmed by 4 bases and J by 2 bases, leaving 13 bases between them. The CDR3 nucleotides read TGTGCCAGCAGCTCGTGGACAGCGTCCACAGATACGCAGTATTTT. Its translation: CASSSWTASTDTQYF.

V usage is TRBV2 and J usage is TRBJ2-7; tentatively, D is TRBD2 (5 bases). The CDR3 is made up of 12 amino acids. Trimming pared 8 bases from V and 2 bases from J, leaving 10 bases between. Germline V gene sequence: CDR1 SNHLY, CDR2 FYNNEI. CDR3 in DNA: TGTGCCAGCCAAGCAGCGGCCTACGAGCAGTACTTC. Translating it yields CASQAAAYEQYF.